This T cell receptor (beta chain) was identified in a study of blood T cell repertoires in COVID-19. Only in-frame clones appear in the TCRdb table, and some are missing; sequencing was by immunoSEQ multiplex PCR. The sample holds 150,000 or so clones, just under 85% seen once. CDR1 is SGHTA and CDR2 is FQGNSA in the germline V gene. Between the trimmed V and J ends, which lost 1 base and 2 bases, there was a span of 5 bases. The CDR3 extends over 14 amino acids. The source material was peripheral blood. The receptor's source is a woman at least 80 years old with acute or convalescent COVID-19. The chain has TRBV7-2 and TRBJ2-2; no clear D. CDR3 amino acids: CASSLGHNTGELFF. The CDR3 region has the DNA TGTGCCAGCAGCTTAGGACATAACACCGGGGAGCTGTTTTTT.